One and the same sample provided the 15 T cell receptor beta chains below, sequenced in a study of T cell responses to AZD1222 COVID-19 vaccine. Some clones are missing from TCRdb's copy, which holds only in-frame ones; the method was immunoSEQ multiplex PCR. The sample lists about 150,000 clones, about 90% occurring once. Material: peripheral blood, obtained on day 0 of AZD1222 vaccination. These receptors all stem from an adult in good health.

This chain connects TRBV5-6 to TRBJ2-1, with no clear D. CDR1 is SGHDT and CDR2 is YYEEEE in the germline V gene. With 0 bases removed from V and 4 bases from J, the gap between germline ends came to 11 bases. The CDR3 consists of 15 residues. CDR3 region: CASSLGPTTYNEQFF. The CDR3 nucleotides are TGTGCCAGCAGCTTGGGACCTACAACGTACAATGAGCAGTTCTTC.

V usage is TRBV19 and J usage is TRBJ2-1; D is perhaps TRBD2 (5 bases). The CDR3 sequence is 14 residues long. Germline V gives CDR1 LNHDA, CDR2 SQIVND (reference sequence). V was cut by 11 bases and J by 1 base, with 15 bases left in between. The CDR3 DNA is TGTGCCTCACGACTGAGGGTGTCCTACAATGAGCAGTTCTTC. Amino acids: CASRLRVSYNEQFF.

The chain combines TRBV29-1 with TRBJ1-2, with 7 bases matching TRBD1. This CDR3 has 13 amino acids. The V gene end was trimmed by 5 bases and the J gene end by 4 bases; junction bases not matched to a gene: 7. Germline lookup yields CDR1 SQVTM and CDR2 ANQGSEA. CDR3: CSVPGQFLYGYTF. The CDR3 region has the DNA TGCAGCGTTCCGGGACAGTTCCTCTATGGCTACACCTTC.

V is TRBV6-6 and J is TRBJ2-2, with 8 bases matching TRBD2. CDR3 size: 14 residues. The germline V gene has CDR1 MNHNY and CDR2 SVGAGI (reference sequence). The CDR3, as DNA: TGTGGTGCTATAGCGGGGATGGGGACCGGGGAGCTGTTTTTT. Its protein is CGAIAGMGTGELFF.

V usage is TRBV4-2 and J usage is TRBJ1-1, with a weak D call TRBD1 (5 bases). Trimming stripped 4 bases from V and 1 base from J, with 16 bases between. CDR1 LGHNA and CDR2 YNFKEQ come from the germline V gene. The CDR3 loop spans 16 amino acids. The CDR3 DNA is TGTGCCAGCAGCCCTTTTGCCGAGGACAAGAACACTGAAGCTTTCTTT. Translation gives CASSPFAEDKNTEAFF.

The chain has TRBV6-2 or TRBV6-3 and TRBJ1-2, with no clear D. Germline-derived CDR1 and CDR2 are MNHEY and SVGEGT. CDR3 length: 13 residues. Trimming stripped 7 bases from V and 7 bases from J, with 16 bases between. The CDR3 loop is CASNPRHTAGYTF. The DNA of the CDR3 is TGTGCCAGCAACCCCCGACACACCGCTGGCTACACCTTC.

The chain employs TRBV9 and TRBJ2-3; D may be TRBD1 or TRBD2 (5 bases each). Germline assignment: CDR1 SGDLS and CDR2 YYNGEE. Trimming removed 3 bases at V and 0 bases at J, with 11 bases between. The CDR3 is made up of 15 amino acids. CDR3 sequence reads: CASSGRDASTDTQYF. Here the CDR3 DNA reads TGTGCCAGCAGCGGACGGGACGCTAGCACAGATACGCAGTATTTT.

This chain links TRBV4-1 with TRBJ1-3; no clear D. This CDR3 comprises 17 residues. Trimming removed 2 bases at V and 0 bases at J, with 14 bases between. Germline-derived CDR1 and CDR2 are MGHRA and YSYEKL. The CDR3 DNA is TGCGCCAGCAGCCAAATAGGTTACGGAGACTCTGGAAACACCATATATTTT. It codes for CASSQIGYGDSGNTIYF.

The chain links TRBV19 to TRBJ2-7; D is undetermined. This CDR3 is built from 13 residues. CDR1 and CDR2 (germline): LNHDA, SQIVND (reference sequence). V shed 5 bases and J shed 4 bases, with 12 bases lying between them. The CDR3 DNA is TGTGCCAGTAGTCCATCTTGGGGTTACGAGCAGTACTTC. As protein: CASSPSWGYEQYF.

This rearrangement joins TRBV7-3 to TRBJ1-3; 7 bases agree with TRBD1. There are 14 residues in the CDR3. The ends lost 5 bases at V and 4 bases at J; junction bases unmatched: 5. Germline V CDR1 and CDR2: SGHTA, FQGTGA. CDR3 sequence (DNA): TGTGCCAGCAGCCACGGACAGGCCGGAAACACCATATATTTT. This translates into CASSHGQAGNTIYF.

As regards this clone: Compared with germline, one end of the junction differs, possibly owing to a read error. V usage is TRBV7-7 and J usage is TRBJ2-5; D is perhaps TRBD1 (7 bases). This CDR3 comprises 17 residues. From germline, CDR1 is SSHAT and CDR2 FNYEAQ (reference sequence). CDR3 amino acids: CASSRSWGQGGGETQYF. The CDR3, as DNA: TGTGCTAGCAGCCGCTCCTGGGGGCAGGGGGGTGGAGAGACCCAGTACTTC.

The rearrangement links TRBV2 to TRBJ2-3; D is unclear. The germline V gene has CDR1 SNHLY and CDR2 FYNNEI. V dropped 2 bases and J dropped 10 bases, with 7 bases sitting between them. The CDR3 covers 11 residues. The CDR3 sequence is CASSETIAQYF. The CDR3 nucleotides read TGTGCCAGCAGTGAAACTATCGCGCAGTATTTT.

This chain connects TRBV24-1 to TRBJ2-2, with 9 bases identical to TRBD2. The germline CDR1 and CDR2 sequences are KGHDR and SFDVKD. Unmatched junction bases numbered 14, after V lost 12 bases and J lost 7 bases. The CDR3 extends over 15 amino acids. CDR3 protein: CAPSWGREGVGELFF. The CDR3 coding sequence is TGTGCCCCCTCATGGGGGCGGGAGGGCGTCGGGGAGCTGTTTTTT.

The V and J genes are TRBV6-1 and TRBJ2-7; D uncertain. Trimming took 6 bases from V and 0 from J, leaving 12 bases between them. CDR1 is MNHNS, CDR2 SASEGT, per germline. The CDR3 spans 14 residues. CDR3 amino acids: CASSRARSSYEQYF. In nucleotides, the CDR3 is TGTGCCAGCAGCCGCGCCAGAAGCTCCTACGAGCAGTACTTC.

The chain uses TRBV2 and TRBJ1-6, with 9 bases aligning to TRBD1. CDR1 is SNHLY and CDR2 is FYNNEI in the germline V gene. The CDR3 loop spans 17 amino acids. Trimming removed 4 bases from V and 10 bases from J; junction bases left unmatched: 14. The CDR3 reads CASSGPGRLGQGSPLHF. Here the CDR3 DNA reads TGTGCCAGCAGTGGGCCCGGCCGGTTGGGACAGGGATCACCCCTCCACTTT.